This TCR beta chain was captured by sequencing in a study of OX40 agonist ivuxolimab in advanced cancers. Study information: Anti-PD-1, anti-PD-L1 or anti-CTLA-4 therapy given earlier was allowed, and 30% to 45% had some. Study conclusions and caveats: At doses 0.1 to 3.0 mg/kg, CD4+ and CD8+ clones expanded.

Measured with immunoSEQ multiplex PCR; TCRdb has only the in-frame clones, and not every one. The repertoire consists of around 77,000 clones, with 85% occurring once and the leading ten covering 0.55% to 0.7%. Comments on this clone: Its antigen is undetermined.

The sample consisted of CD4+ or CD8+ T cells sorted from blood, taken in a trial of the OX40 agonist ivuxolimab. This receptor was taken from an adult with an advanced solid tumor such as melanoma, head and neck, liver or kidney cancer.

The CDR3 reads CASSDRGTDTQYF. The DNA for the CDR3 is TGTGCCAGCAGCGACAGGGGCACAGATACGCAGTATTTT. The V gene is TRBV13, the J gene TRBJ2-3; 7 nucleotides line up with TRBD1. There are 13 residues in the CDR3. J gave up 1 base and V 5 bases, and 0 bases lay outside the gene matches. From germline, CDR1 is PRHDT and CDR2 FYEKMQ (reference sequence). Supplemented by reference TRBV13 and TRBJ2-3, the full variable domain reads AAGVIQSPRHLIKEKRETATLKCYPIPRHDTVYWYQQGPGQDPQFLISFYEKMQSDKGSIPDRFSAQQFSDYHSELNMSSLELGDSALYFCASSDRGTDTQYFGPGTRLTVL.